The 27 T cell receptor beta chains reported below all come from one sample, sequenced in a study of radiation and T cells in renal cell carcinoma. This sample's time point: baseline pretreatment blood. Described treatment: 15 Gy SBRT to primary tumor, nephrectomy 4 weeks later. Clones were sequenced by immunoSEQ multiplex PCR, and TCRdb holds only the in-frame ones, with some missing. The sample shows around 94,000 clones, about 86% of them seen only once. The sequenced sample was blood, obtained from a patient whose treatment included radiotherapy and nephrectomy. The source is a man aged 50-59 years with renal cell carcinoma.

The chain carries TRBV12-2 and TRBJ2-7; the table's D gene call, TRBD1, was not cross checked with the DNA. TRBV12-2 is a listed pseudogene. The CDR3 is 15 residues long. CDR3 coding DNA: TGTGCAAGTCGCTCTCCTCCGACAGTCCTCTACGAGCAGTACTTC. Protein sequence: CASRSPPTVLYEQYF.

V and J are TRBV5-1 and TRBJ1-4; TRBD1 matches at 7 bases. Germline loops: CDR1 SGHRS, CDR2 YFSETQ. The CDR3 is 15 residues long. J gave up 4 bases and V 4 bases, and 7 bases lay outside the gene matches. CDR3: CASSPPTGSNEKLFF. The CDR3 DNA follows: TGCGCCAGCAGCCCACCGACAGGGAGTAATGAAAAACTGTTTTTT.

The chain combines TRBV27 with TRBJ1-4; D possibly corresponds to TRBD1 (6 bases). The CDR3 has 15 amino acids. Between the trimmed V and J ends, which lost 2 bases and 3 bases, there was a span of 10 bases. From germline, CDR1 is MNHEY and CDR2 SMNVEV (reference sequence). The CDR3 loop is CASSLQGFSNEKLFF. The CDR3 region has the DNA TGTGCCAGCAGTTTACAGGGGTTCTCTAATGAAAAACTGTTTTTT.

The chain combines TRBV6-1 with TRBJ2-7, with D unclear. CDR1 MNHNS and CDR2 SASEGT come from the germline V gene. The CDR3 extends over 15 amino acids. Trimming pared 0 bases from V and 3 bases from J, leaving 12 bases between. The CDR3 spells CASSEAPGWLYEQYF. The CDR3 DNA is TGTGCCAGCAGTGAAGCCCCGGGTTGGCTCTACGAGCAGTACTTC.

The V gene is TRBV15, the J gene TRBJ2-7; 7 nucleotides agree with TRBD1. The CDR3 has 14 amino acids. V gave up 6 bases and J gave up 3 bases; unmatched junction bases: 8. The germline V gene encodes CDR1 LNHNV and CDR2 YYDKDF (reference sequence). CDR3 loop: CATRKGDSGYEQYF. The CDR3 coding sequence is TGTGCCACCAGAAAAGGGGACAGCGGCTACGAGCAGTACTTC.

This clone was seen a single time. The chain recombines TRBV21-1 with TRBJ1-1; the D call TRBD1 from the table was never checked on the DNA. TRBV21-1 is a recognized pseudogene. The CDR3 is 14 residues long. The CDR3 reads CASLLTGLTTEAFF. The CDR3 DNA is TGTGCCAGCCTTTTGACAGGGTTGACCACTGAAGCTTTCTTT.

This chain links TRBV6-6 with TRBJ1-1, with 10 bases fitting TRBD1. V lost 6 bases to trimming and J lost 2 bases; unmatched junction nucleotides: 6. Germline assignment: CDR1 MNHNY and CDR2 SVGAGI (reference sequence). The CDR3 covers 15 residues. The CDR3 sequence: CASRVTGGRNTEAFF. CDR3 DNA: TGTGCCAGCAGGGTGACAGGGGGCCGTAACACTGAAGCTTTCTTT.

Comment on this clone: Other DNA sequences of this sample code for an identical CDR3. The chain uses TRBV19 and TRBJ2-7, with D possibly TRBD1 on 6 matching bases. The V and J ends lost 2 bases and 2 bases respectively, with 13 bases between them. Germline CDR1 is LNHDA and CDR2 is SQIVND (reference sequence). The CDR3 is 15 amino acids. The CDR3 DNA reads as TGTGCCAGTAGTATACCGGGACAAGGGGCCTACGAGCAGTACTTC. It encodes CASSIPGQGAYEQYF.

The V gene is TRBV19, the J gene TRBJ2-1, with D tentatively TRBD2 (6 bases). The CDR3 loop spans 17 amino acids. The ends were cut back, 1 base at V and 0 bases at J, with 13 bases in the middle. Germline CDR1 LNHDA, CDR2 SQIVND (reference sequence). The CDR3 loop is CASSIGLASYSYNEQFF. Here the CDR3 DNA reads TGTGCCAGTAGTATAGGGCTAGCGTCTTACTCCTACAATGAGCAGTTCTTC.

Only one count was recorded for this clone. The chain has TRBV4-3 and TRBJ1-2, with 12 bases identical to TRBD1. The CDR3 has 15 residues. Looked up from germline, CDR1 is LGHNA and CDR2 is YSLEER. With 4 bases clipped from V and 5 bases from J, the junction kept 5 bases outside the gene matches. The chain's CDR3 is CASSPGTGGVYGYTF. Written as DNA, the CDR3 is TGCGCCAGCAGCCCCGGGACAGGGGGCGTGTATGGCTACACCTTC.

The rearrangement links TRBV2 to TRBJ2-7; D remains ambiguous. Trimming removed 1 base at V and 4 bases at J, with 11 bases between. CDR3 length equals 14 residues. Germline CDR1 is SNHLY and CDR2 is FYNNEI. In DNA, the CDR3 is TGTGCCAGCAGTGAAGGAGTAGTGAGATACGAGCAGTACTTC. This encodes CASSEGVVRYEQYF.

This rearrangement joins TRBV6-5 to TRBJ1-4; D gene uncertain. The CDR3 is 14 residues long. V was pared by 4 bases and J by 3 bases, with 9 bases between. Per the germline V gene, CDR1 is MNHEY and CDR2 is SVGAGI. CDR3 region: CASSSAWANEKLFF. The CDR3, as DNA: TGTGCCAGCAGTTCGGCGTGGGCTAATGAAAAACTGTTTTTT.

V gene TRBV10-2 combines with J gene TRBJ2-3; 9 positions agree with TRBD1. The CDR3 spans 17 residues. J lost 1 base, V lost 3 bases, and 8 bases had no gene match. CDR1 is WSHSY and CDR2 is SAAADI in the germline V gene. The CDR3 protein is CASSEALGQGGTDTQYF. The CDR3 DNA reads as TGCGCCAGCAGTGAAGCCCTGGGACAGGGCGGCACAGATACGCAGTATTTT.

This chain joins TRBV5-1 and TRBJ2-7, with D uncertain. Germline V gives CDR1 SGHRS, CDR2 YFSETQ. The CDR3 runs 15 residues. V shed 2 bases and J shed 3 bases, with 15 bases lying between them. The CDR3 nucleotides are TGCGCCAGCAGCTTAGGAGAAAATTACGGCTACGAGCAGTACTTC. It codes for CASSLGENYGYEQYF.

The gene calls are TRBV28 and TRBJ1-5; a possible D gene is TRBD1 (5 bases). V was shortened by 7 bases and J by 11 bases, with 21 bases between the two germline ends. CDR3 length: 14 amino acids. From germline, CDR1 is MDHEN and CDR2 SYDVKM. Written as DNA, the CDR3 is TGTGCCAGCACAGAGTCTGGGACCCCCCGGGCCCAGCATTTT. Protein sequence: CASTESGTPRAQHF.

The rearrangement joins TRBV19 to TRBJ1-1; D not resolved. Trimming took off 10 bases at V and 5 bases at J, with 8 bases between the two ends. Germline CDR1 reads LNHDA; CDR2 reads SQIVND (reference sequence). The CDR3 covers 10 residues. The CDR3 DNA follows: TGTGCCACTGGGAGGACTGAAGCTTTCTTT. This translates into CATGRTEAFF.

This sequence joins TRBV2 and TRBJ2-5; 8 bases line up with TRBD2. This CDR3 is built from 15 residues. Looked up from germline, CDR1 is SNHLY and CDR2 is FYNNEI. Trimming cost V 3 bases and J 5 bases; bases outside gene matches: 8. The CDR3 sequence: CASSEDPAGAETQYF. The CDR3 nucleotides are TGTGCCAGCAGTGAGGATCCAGCGGGGGCGGAGACCCAGTACTTC. The full variable domain, with the rest looked up from reference TRBV2 and TRBJ2-5, is EPEVTQTPSHQVTQMGQEVILRCVPISNHLYFYWYRQILGQKVEFLVSFYNNEISEKSEIFDDQFSVERPDGSNFTLKIRSTKLEDSAMYFCASSEDPAGAETQYFGPGTRLLVL.

The sample holds one count of this clone. This chain links TRBV21-1 with TRBJ2-1; the table's D call of TRBD2 was not tested on the DNA. TRBV21-1 is listed as a pseudogene. The CDR3 is 13 amino acids. Here the CDR3 reads CASGASGRDEQFF. The CDR3 coding sequence is TGTGCCAGCGGGGCTAGCGGGAGGGATGAGCAGTTCTTC.

The V call is TRBV7-2, the J call TRBJ2-3, with D perhaps matching TRBD1 (5 bases). The CDR3 has 15 residues. Between the trimmed V and J ends, which lost 0 bases and 6 bases, there was a span of 13 bases. CDR1 is SGHTA, CDR2 FQGNSA, per germline. The CDR3 bases are TGTGCCAGCAGCTTAGCGTACAGGTCCCGGGATACGCAGTATTTT. This encodes CASSLAYRSRDTQYF.

V and J are TRBV25-1 and TRBJ1-2; D unresolved. This CDR3 is built from 14 residues. Per germline, CDR1 MGHDK and CDR2 SYGVNS. Deletions cut 3 bases from V and 0 bases from J, with 8 bases between. The CDR3 region has the DNA TGTGCCAGCAGTGACTTGGCAGCTAACTATGGCTACACCTTC. The encoded protein is CASSDLAANYGYTF.

This clone was detected only a few times. The V and J genes are TRBV6-6 and TRBJ2-3; tentatively, D is TRBD1 (6 bases). Looked up from germline, CDR1 is MNHNY and CDR2 is SVGAGI (reference sequence). Trimming took 6 bases from V and 2 from J, leaving 15 bases between them. The CDR3 runs 15 residues. The CDR3 DNA reads as TGTGCCAGCAGCTTCAGGGGCTGGAACACAGATACGCAGTATTTT. It is translated as CASSFRGWNTDTQYF.

J is TRBJ1-5 and V is TRBV30; D gene ambiguous. Per germline, CDR1 GTSNPN and CDR2 SVGIG (reference sequence). V shed 4 bases and J shed 6 bases, with 10 bases lying between them. The CDR3 is 12 amino acids. The chain's CDR3 is CAWTREGQPQHF. The CDR3 DNA reads as TGTGCCTGGACAAGGGAGGGTCAGCCCCAGCATTTT.

V gene TRBV11-3 combines with J gene TRBJ1-1, with TRBD1 as a possible D gene (5 bases). With 5 bases removed from V and 4 bases from J, the gap between germline ends came to 11 bases. The germline V gene has CDR1 SGHNT and CDR2 YENEEA. The length of the CDR3 is 13 residues. DNA of the CDR3: TGTGCCAGCAGCCGAGGCCAGGGCACTGAAGCTTTCTTT. Translating gives CASSRGQGTEAFF.

The chain couples TRBV2 to TRBJ1-6; TRBD1 matches 7 bases. The germline V gene encodes CDR1 SNHLY and CDR2 FYNNEI. Trimming took 7 bases from V and 7 from J; bases not matched to a gene: 10. The CDR3 length is 15 residues. CDR3 amino acids: CASTTRDSKNSPLHF. DNA for the CDR3: TGTGCCAGCACAACACGGGACAGTAAAAATTCACCCCTCCACTTT.

The DNA of the CDR3 is TGTGCCAGCAGCGTAGGTCCCTCGGGCGAAATTGACGAGCAGTACTTC. It codes for CASSVGPSGEIDEQYF. J is TRBJ2-7 and V is TRBV9; D is unclear. This CDR3 comprises 16 residues. V was cut by 0 bases and J by 5 bases, with 18 bases left in between. Germline CDR1 reads SGDLS; CDR2 reads YYNGEE.

The chain is built from TRBV10-1 and TRBJ2-5, with D possibly being TRBD2 (7 bases). Trimming shortened V by 3 bases and J by 0 bases, and 20 bases separated the two germline ends. The germline V gene encodes CDR1 WNHNN and CDR2 SYGVQD (reference sequence). This CDR3 comprises 18 residues. The CDR3 nucleotides read TGCGCCAGCAGTGACCAGAAGGGGGGAGGGACGGACCAAGAGACCCAGTACTTC. It encodes CASSDQKGGGTDQETQYF.

This clone was observed once. The V gene is TRBV7-2, the J gene TRBJ2-7, with a weak D call TRBD1 (5 bases). The germline V gene has CDR1 SGHTA and CDR2 FQGNSA. The length of the CDR3 is 14 residues. V lost 5 bases to trimming and J lost 5 bases, with 16 bases between them. Written as DNA, the CDR3 is TGTGCCAGCAGCCCGAAGACAGTCCCTAACGAGCAGTACTTC. It translates to CASSPKTVPNEQYF.